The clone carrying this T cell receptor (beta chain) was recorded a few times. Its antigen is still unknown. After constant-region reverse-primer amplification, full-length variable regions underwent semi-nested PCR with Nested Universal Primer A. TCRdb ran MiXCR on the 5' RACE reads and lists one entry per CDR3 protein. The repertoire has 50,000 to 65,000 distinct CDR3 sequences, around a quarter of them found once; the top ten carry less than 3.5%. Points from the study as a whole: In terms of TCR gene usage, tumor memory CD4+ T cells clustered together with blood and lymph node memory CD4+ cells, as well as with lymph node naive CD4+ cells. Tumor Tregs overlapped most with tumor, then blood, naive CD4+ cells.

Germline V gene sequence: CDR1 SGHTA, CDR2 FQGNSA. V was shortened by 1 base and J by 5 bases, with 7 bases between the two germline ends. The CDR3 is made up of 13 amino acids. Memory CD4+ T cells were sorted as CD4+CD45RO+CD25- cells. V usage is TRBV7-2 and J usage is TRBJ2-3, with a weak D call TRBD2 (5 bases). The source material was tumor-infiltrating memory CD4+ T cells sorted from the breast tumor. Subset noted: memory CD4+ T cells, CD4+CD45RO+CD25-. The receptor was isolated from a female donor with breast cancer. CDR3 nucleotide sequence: TGTGCCAGCAGCTTAGTCCGGGGAGATACGCAGTATTTT. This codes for CASSLVRGDTQYF.